The next 19 T cell receptor beta chains were all read from a single sample in a study of cytomegalovirus exposure and HLA in healthy donors. The PCR had 60 Vbeta and 13 Jbeta primers. The method was immunoSEQ multiplex PCR; TCRdb's version includes in-frame clones alone and lacks a portion of them. In the table there are hundreds of thousands of clones, approximately 82% of which are singletons. Sequencing input: PBMCs. The origin of the receptors is a woman between 35 and 50 years old in good health and CMV-seronegative.

The genes are TRBV9 and TRBJ2-2; the D is unclear. Looked up from germline, CDR1 is SGDLS and CDR2 is YYNGEE. The ends were cut back, 1 base at V and 4 bases at J, with 8 bases in the middle. The CDR3 has 14 amino acids. CDR3 in DNA: TGTGCCAGCAGCGTATCCGGGTCCACCGGGGAGCTGTTTTTT. Translated: CASSVSGSTGELFF.

The rearrangement joins TRBV29-1 to TRBJ2-5; TRBD1 agrees at 12 bases. There are 15 residues in the CDR3. Germline trimming cut 6 bases from V and 4 bases from J; bases unmatched to any gene: 9. Germline assignment: CDR1 SQVTM and CDR2 ANQGSEA. The CDR3, as DNA: TGCAGCGTGGGAGGGGGACAGGGGGCAGGAGAGACCCAGTACTTC. Amino acid sequence: CSVGGGQGAGETQYF.

V usage is TRBV15 and J usage is TRBJ1-4; D is possibly TRBD1 (6 bases). Looked up from germline, CDR1 is LNHNV and CDR2 is YYDKDF (reference sequence). V lost 5 bases to trimming and J lost 9 bases, with 19 bases between them. The CDR3 runs 15 residues. CDR3 amino acids: CATSPQSTGDKKLFF. CDR3 in DNA: TGTGCCACCAGCCCCCAATCCACCGGGGACAAAAAACTGTTTTTT.

The J gene is TRBJ2-5, the V gene TRBV7-3; perhaps TRBD2 as D (5 bases). The CDR3 has 15 amino acids. Germline V gene sequence: CDR1 SGHTA, CDR2 FQGTGA. V shed 5 bases and J shed 3 bases, with 16 bases lying between them. The CDR3 spells CASSRTGIREETQYF. The DNA of the CDR3 is TGTGCCAGCAGCAGAACGGGAATTAGGGAAGAGACCCAGTACTTC.

Concerning this clone itself: Additional DNA sequences in this sample encode the identical CDR3. The rearrangement joins TRBV7-6 to TRBJ2-3; D may be TRBD1 (6 bases). The CDR3 length is 15 residues. The germline gives CDR1 SGHVS, CDR2 FNYEAQ. The germline V and J ends were trimmed by 0 bases and 0 bases, with 7 bases remaining between them. CDR3 nucleotides: TGTGCCAGCAGCTTAGCGGGGGCCAGCACAGATACGCAGTATTTT. The encoded protein is CASSLAGASTDTQYF.

The gene calls are TRBV6-1 and TRBJ2-7, with TRBD1 matching over 7 bases. The CDR3 sequence is 15 residues long. The germline V gene has CDR1 MNHNS and CDR2 SASEGT. Trimming at V came to 6 bases and at J to 3 bases, leaving 11 bases not matched to a gene. CDR3 loop: CASSAGTALNYEQYF. CDR3 coding DNA: TGTGCCAGCAGCGCTGGGACAGCCCTCAACTACGAGCAGTACTTC.

This chain joins TRBV6-5 and TRBJ2-1; 7 bases are a match to TRBD2. V trimming: 4 bases; J trimming: 3 bases; junction bases outside the gene matches: 3. Germline V gene sequence: CDR1 MNHEY, CDR2 SVGAGI. CDR3 length: 14 amino acids. The CDR3 DNA is TGTGCCAGCAGTTCCAGCGGGGTCTACAATGAGCAGTTCTTC. Translating gives CASSSSGVYNEQFF.

About this clone: Its ends do not fully match the called genes, so a read error is possible. The V and J genes are TRBV19 and TRBJ1-2; D is uncertain. Germline values: CDR1 LNHDA, CDR2 SQIVND (reference sequence). The CDR3 runs 14 residues. The CDR3 nucleotides read TGTGCCAGTAGTAACTTTAGGCGTAACTATGGCTACCCCTTC. As protein: CASSNFRRNYGYPF.

The V call is TRBV14, the J call TRBJ2-2; D gene unclear. The CDR3 contains 13 residues. Trimming cost V 4 bases and J 4 bases, with 7 bases left between them. The germline V gene has CDR1 SGHDN and CDR2 FVKESK. The CDR3 here is CASSLTSTGELFF. For the CDR3, the DNA is TGTGCCAGCAGCCTCACAAGCACCGGGGAGCTGTTTTTT.

The rearrangement uses TRBV7-3 and TRBJ1-2, with 8 positions matching TRBD1. The CDR3 length is 16 residues. Germline CDR1 is SGHTA and CDR2 is FQGTGA. V lost 5 bases, J lost 7 bases, and 15 bases stayed unmatched. The CDR3 nucleotides read TGTGCCAGCAGCCAGACAGGGGACCTCCCGATGGTTGGCTACACCTTC. This translates into CASSQTGDLPMVGYTF.

J is TRBJ1-6 and V is TRBV5-1, with a weak D call TRBD1 (5 bases). The CDR3 has 16 residues. The germline V gene has CDR1 SGHRS and CDR2 YFSETQ. The ends were cut back, 2 bases at V and 7 bases at J, with 16 bases in the middle. The CDR3 here is CASSLGANPENSPLHF. The CDR3 DNA reads as TGCGCCAGCAGCTTAGGGGCAAACCCCGAAAATTCACCCCTCCACTTT.

The chain is built from TRBV29-1 and TRBJ1-5, with TRBD1 matching over 8 bases. This CDR3 is built from 12 residues. CDR1 is SQVTM and CDR2 is ANQGSEA in the germline V gene. V dropped 8 bases and J dropped 8; count of bases not matched to a gene: 8. This CDR3 reads CSTGGWEEPQHF. CDR3 DNA: TGCAGCACAGGGGGGTGGGAAGAGCCCCAGCATTTT.

This clone has a handful of counts. V usage is TRBV7-2 and J usage is TRBJ2-3; 8 bases are shared with TRBD2. Germline V CDR1 and CDR2: SGHTA, FQGNSA. The CDR3 sequence is 14 residues long. After removal of 6 bases from V and 5 bases from J, the junction contained 7 bases not matched to a gene. In DNA form, the CDR3 reads TGTGCCAGCAGGATCGGGGGGGCGGTAGATACGCAGTATTTT. Translated, it gives CASRIGGAVDTQYF.

The chain has TRBV7-2 and TRBJ1-2, with a weak D call TRBD1 (6 bases). The germline gives CDR1 SGHTA, CDR2 FQGNSA. The CDR3 length is 14 residues. V gave up 1 base and J gave up 8 bases, with 14 bases separating them. The chain's CDR3 is CASSLGRGAGGYTF. CDR3 bases: TGTGCCAGCAGCTTAGGTCGGGGGGCAGGCGGCTACACCTTC.

The chain has TRBV9 and TRBJ1-1, with D hard to call. V lost 0 bases to trimming and J lost 2 bases, with 11 bases between them. The CDR3 loop spans 15 amino acids. Per germline, CDR1 SGDLS and CDR2 YYNGEE. The CDR3 nucleotides are TGTGCCAGCAGCGTAGGGAATCAGGTTAACACTGAAGCTTTCTTT. Protein sequence: CASSVGNQVNTEAFF.

In DNA, the CDR3 is TGTGCCAGCAGTCGGGGATGGAGCACTGAAGCTTTCTTT. Translation: CASSRGWSTEAFF. The rearrangement uses TRBV6-5 and TRBJ1-1; no clear D. Trimming shortened V by 5 bases and J by 4 bases, and 11 bases separated the two germline ends. CDR1 and CDR2 from the germline V gene are MNHEY and SVGAGI. This CDR3 spans 13 amino acids.

The J gene is TRBJ1-1, the V gene TRBV7-3; 8 bases map to TRBD1. Germline-derived CDR1 and CDR2 are SGHTA and FQGTGA. The V segment lost 2 bases and the J segment 7 bases; nucleotides outside the gene matches: 3. The CDR3 runs 13 residues. CDR3 sequence (DNA): TGTGCCAGCAGCTTAGGACAGGGACTTGAAGCTTTCTTT. Protein: CASSLGQGLEAFF. The variable domain in full, with the rest retrieved from reference TRBV7-3 and TRBJ1-1, is GAGVSQTPSNKVTEKGKYVELRCDPISGHTALYWYRQSLGQGPEFLIYFQGTGAADDSGLPNDRFFAVRPEGSVSTLKIQRTERGDSAVYLCASSLGQGLEAFFGQGTRLTVV.

In this sample, this clone turned up a few times. The same CDR3 is also encoded by other DNA sequences in this sample. The chain carries TRBV15 and TRBJ2-1; 12 positions match TRBD2. CDR1 and CDR2 (germline): LNHNV, YYDKDF (reference sequence). The CDR3 extends over 16 amino acids. V was pared by 1 base and J by 4 bases, with 2 bases of the junction left unmatched. CDR3 coding DNA: TGTGCCACCAGCAGAGCTAGCGGGGGGGAATACAATGAGCAGTTCTTC. Translated: CATSRASGGEYNEQFF.

J is TRBJ2-7 and V is TRBV6-6; 8 bases are shared with TRBD1. V dropped 6 bases and J dropped 0; count of bases not matched to a gene: 7. The germline gives CDR1 MNHNY, CDR2 SVGAGI (reference sequence). The CDR3 runs 15 residues. DNA of the CDR3: TGTGCCAGCAGCCTTAACCAGGGGGCCTCCTACGAGCAGTACTTC. As protein: CASSLNQGASYEQYF.